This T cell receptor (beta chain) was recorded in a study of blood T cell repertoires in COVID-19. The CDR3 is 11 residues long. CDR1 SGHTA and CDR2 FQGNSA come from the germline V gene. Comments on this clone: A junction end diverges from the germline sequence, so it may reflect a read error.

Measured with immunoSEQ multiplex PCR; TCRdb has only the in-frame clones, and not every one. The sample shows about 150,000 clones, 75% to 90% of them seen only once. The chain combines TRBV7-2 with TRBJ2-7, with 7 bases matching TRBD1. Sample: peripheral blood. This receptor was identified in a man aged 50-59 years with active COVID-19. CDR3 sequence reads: CASSLAGTANF. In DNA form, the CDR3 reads TGTGCCAGCAGCTTAGCGGGGACAGCAAACTTC.